This T cell receptor beta chain emerged from a study of T cells after yellow fever vaccination. Background on the study: The authors prepared low-cell-number fractions using SMART-Seq v4 Ultra Low Input.

This clonotype has ten or more counts. The antigen remains unidentified. Study-wide points: Abundant contaminating clonotypes from the bulk population could appear in FACS-sorted repertoires. Reappearance after the booster was seen for most primary-vaccination clones, at roughly 96% CD4 and 80% to 90% CD8.

This CDR3 region has 15 residues. Germline-derived CDR1 and CDR2 are SGHTS and YDEGEE. The ends lost 4 bases at V and 9 bases at J; junction bases unmatched: 12. Universal primer sites and UMIs were introduced during 5'RACE template-switching synthesis of TCR cDNA. One entry per CDR3 protein, called by TCRdb with MiXCR from the 5' RACE reads. The sample consists of a few hundred thousand distinct CDR3 sequences, around 3.6% of them appearing once. The chain recombines TRBV5-8 with TRBJ2-1, with 8 bases aligning to TRBD1. Source: PBMCs, taken on the day of the yellow fever booster vaccination. The receptor's source is a man between 18 and 35 years old who received the YFV17D yellow fever vaccine. The CDR3: CASSEGGQGWTEQFF. The CDR3, as DNA: TGTGCCAGCAGCGAAGGAGGACAGGGCTGGACTGAGCAGTTCTTC.